This is a list of T cell receptor beta chains from one sample in a study of T cells in Graves' hyperthyroidism and ophthalmopathy. In TCRdb, the multiplex PCR reads were re-called with MiXCR into one record per CDR3 protein. This table holds fewer than 550,000 distinct CDR3 sequences, approximately 14% found once. Sequencing was performed on blood. The receptors originated from a woman between 18 and 29 years old with Graves' hyperthyroidism. Both conserved end residues are part of each CDR3. The order of the fields is CDR3 protein, CDR3 DNA, J gene, V gene, clone size, D gene. The D gene is left open where the match is weak. The size entry is marked missing in some rows and otherwise reads once, few, many or a size class.

CDR3: CATSRDPYNEQFF
DNA: TGTGCCACCAGCAGAGACCCGTACAATGAGCAGTTCTTC
J: TRBJ2-1
V: TRBV15
size: many
D: -

CDR3: CASSPGTGDTWWQPQHF
DNA: TGTGCCAGCAGCCCCGGGACAGGGGATACCTGGTGGCAGCCCCAGCATTTT
J: TRBJ1-5
V: TRBV7-6
size: few
D: TRBD1

CDR3: CATQQGAVAGANVLTF
DNA: TGTGCCACCCAACAGGGGGCGGTAGCTGGGGCCAACGTCCTGACTTTC
J: TRBJ2-6
V: TRBV10-3
size: few
D: TRBD1

CDR3: CSVPGTANTGELFF
DNA: TGCAGCGTCCCCGGGACAGCGAACACCGGGGAGCTGTTTTTT
J: TRBJ2-2
V: TRBV29-1
size: -
D: TRBD1

CDR3: CASRWDERGSPLHF
DNA: TGTGCCAGCAGGTGGGACGAAAGAGGATCACCCCTCCACTTT
J: TRBJ1-6
V: TRBV9
size: -
D: -

CDR3: CASSAGLAAYSYNEQFF
DNA: TGTGCCAGCAGTGCGGGACTAGCGGCCTACTCCTACAATGAGCAGTTCTTC
J: TRBJ2-1
V: TRBV6-1
size: many
D: TRBD2

CDR3: CASSEGQVPYEQYF
DNA: TGTGCCAGCAGTGAGGGACAGGTCCCCTACGAGCAGTACTTC
J: TRBJ2-7
V: TRBV11-2
size: few
D: TRBD1

CDR3: CASSARDRGRGEQFF
DNA: TGTGCCAGCAGCGCCCGGGACAGGGGGCGCGGTGAGCAGTTCTTC
J: TRBJ2-1
V: TRBV9
size: -
D: TRBD1

CDR3: CASSFSGPNTDTQYF
DNA: TGTGCCAGCAGCTTCTCCGGGCCGAACACAGATACGCAGTATTTT
J: TRBJ2-3
V: TRBV7-8
size: many
D: -

CDR3: CASSPVTGVYTF
DNA: TGTGCCAGCAGTCCAGTGACAGGGGTCTACACCTTC
J: TRBJ1-2
V: TRBV6-1
size: -
D: TRBD1

CDR3: CAISDPIGAAQVDEQFF
DNA: TGTGCCATCAGTGATCCAATAGGGGCGGCCCAGGTCGATGAGCAGTTCTTC
J: TRBJ2-1
V: TRBV10-3
size: -
D: -

CDR3: CASSQGRGGLPNTGELFF
DNA: TGTGCCAGCAGCCAAGGCAGGGGGGGGCTCCCGAACACCGGGGAGCTGTTTTTT
J: TRBJ2-2
V: TRBV3-1
size: many
D: -

CDR3: CASGEDRYEQYF
DNA: TGTGCCAGCGGCGAAGACAGGTACGAGCAGTACTTC
J: TRBJ2-7
V: TRBV13
size: -
D: -

CDR3: CASSPPQRRGTANSPLHF
DNA: TGTGCCAGCAGTCCGCCCCAGAGGCGTGGGACCGCTAATTCACCCCTCCACTTT
J: TRBJ1-6
V: TRBV27
size: many
D: -

CDR3: CASSLGVRAGQETQYF
DNA: TGTGCCAGCAGCTTAGGAGTGCGAGCGGGACAGGAGACCCAGTACTTC
J: TRBJ2-5
V: TRBV7-2
size: many
D: -

CDR3: CASSPRDRGNNEQFF
DNA: TGTGCCAGCAGTCCCCGGGACAGGGGTAACAATGAGCAGTTCTTC
J: TRBJ2-1
V: TRBV6-1
size: many
D: TRBD1

CDR3: CASSISAGLLGYTF
DNA: TGTGCCAGTAGTATTTCAGCAGGGTTACTTGGCTACACCTTC
J: TRBJ1-2
V: TRBV19
size: few
D: -

CDR3: CASRDLGTAQFF
DNA: TGTGCCAGCAGAGATCTCGGAACCGCTCAGTTCTTC
J: TRBJ2-1
V: TRBV7-3
size: few
D: -

CDR3: CASSDSLYEQYF
DNA: TGTGCCAGCAGTGACAGTCTCTACGAGCAGTACTTC
J: TRBJ2-7
V: TRBV2
size: -
D: -

CDR3: CASSVTGTNQPQHF
DNA: TGTGCCAGTAGCGTGACAGGGACCAATCAGCCCCAGCATTTT
J: TRBJ1-5
V: TRBV19
size: -
D: TRBD1

CDR3: CASSQEEGMNTEAFF
DNA: TGTGCCAGCAGCCAAGAGGAGGGGATGAACACTGAAGCTTTCTTT
J: TRBJ1-1
V: TRBV14
size: few
D: -

CDR3: CASSLGRGTDTQYF
DNA: TGCGCCAGCAGCTTGGGACGTGGCACAGATACGCAGTATTTT
J: TRBJ2-3
V: TRBV5-1
size: many
D: -

CDR3: CASRPQGIAGELFF
DNA: TGTGCCAGCAGGCCCCAGGGTATAGCCGGGGAGCTGTTTTTT
J: TRBJ2-2
V: TRBV28
size: few
D: -

CDR3: CASSEGGSGAGNQPQHF
DNA: TGCGCCAGCAGCGAGGGGGGTTCAGGGGCTGGCAATCAGCCCCAGCATTTT
J: TRBJ1-5
V: TRBV5-1
size: -
D: -

CDR3: CASSLDRDTGELFF
DNA: TGTGCCAGCAGCTTAGATCGGGACACCGGGGAGCTGTTTTTT
J: TRBJ2-2
V: TRBV11-2
size: many
D: -

CDR3: CASSVDGPSYEQYF
DNA: TGTGCCAGCAGCGTGGACGGACCCTCCTACGAGCAGTACTTC
J: TRBJ2-7
V: TRBV9
size: many
D: -

CDR3: CASSLTDRAGGETQYF
DNA: TGTGCCAGCAGCTTAACCGACCGGGCGGGTGGGGAGACCCAGTACTTC
J: TRBJ2-5
V: TRBV7-2
size: few
D: -

CDR3: CASSYSWSGVSPLHF
DNA: TGTGCCAGCAGTTACTCGTGGTCGGGGGTCTCACCCCTCCACTTT
J: TRBJ1-6
V: TRBV6-6
size: -
D: -

CDR3: CASSYREGEQFF
DNA: TGTGCCAGCAGTTACAGGGAGGGTGAGCAGTTCTTC
J: TRBJ2-1
V: TRBV6-4
size: few
D: -

CDR3: CASTPVLTDTQYF
DNA: TGTGCCAGCACCCCCGTCTTGACAGATACGCAGTATTTT
J: TRBJ2-3
V: TRBV2
size: many
D: -

CDR3: CASSLMGGPNSPLHF
DNA: TGTGCCAGCAGCCTGATGGGTGGGCCTAATTCACCCCTCCACTTT
J: TRBJ1-6
V: TRBV14
size: -
D: -

CDR3: CASSPRGQGFTGELFF
DNA: TGTGCCAGCAGTCCACGCGGACAGGGGTTTACCGGGGAGCTGTTTTTT
J: TRBJ2-2
V: TRBV3-1
size: many
D: TRBD1

CDR3: CASSANRDTEAFF
DNA: TGTGCCAGTAGTGCCAACAGGGACACTGAAGCTTTCTTT
J: TRBJ1-1
V: TRBV19
size: once
D: -

CDR3: CSAREGHLSTEAFF
DNA: TGCAGTGCTAGGGAGGGACATTTATCGACTGAAGCTTTCTTT
J: TRBJ1-1
V: TRBV20-1
size: many
D: -

CDR3: CASSLEGNLGGYTF
DNA: TGTGCCAGCAGCTTAGAGGGGAACTTGGGAGGCTACACCTTC
J: TRBJ1-2
V: TRBV7-2
size: few
D: -

CDR3: CSASDQRLAGGADTQYF
DNA: TGCAGTGCTAGCGATCAAAGACTAGCGGGGGGCGCAGATACGCAGTATTTT
J: TRBJ2-3
V: TRBV20-1
size: -
D: TRBD2

CDR3: CASSLRVPMNTEAFF
DNA: TGTGCCAGCAGCTTACGGGTACCCATGAACACTGAAGCTTTCTTT
J: TRBJ1-1
V: TRBV5-5
size: many
D: -

CDR3: CATLNRGSGTEAFF
DNA: TGTGCCACCCTCAACAGGGGATCGGGGACTGAAGCTTTCTTT
J: TRBJ1-1
V: TRBV19
size: many
D: TRBD1

CDR3: CASSLSWTENTEAFF
DNA: TGTGCCAGCAGCTTGAGTTGGACAGAAAACACTGAAGCTTTCTTT
J: TRBJ1-1
V: TRBV5-6
size: few
D: -

CDR3: CATATGALETQYF
DNA: TGCGCCACTGCGACAGGGGCTTTGGAGACCCAGTACTTC
J: TRBJ2-5
V: TRBV5-1
size: -
D: TRBD1